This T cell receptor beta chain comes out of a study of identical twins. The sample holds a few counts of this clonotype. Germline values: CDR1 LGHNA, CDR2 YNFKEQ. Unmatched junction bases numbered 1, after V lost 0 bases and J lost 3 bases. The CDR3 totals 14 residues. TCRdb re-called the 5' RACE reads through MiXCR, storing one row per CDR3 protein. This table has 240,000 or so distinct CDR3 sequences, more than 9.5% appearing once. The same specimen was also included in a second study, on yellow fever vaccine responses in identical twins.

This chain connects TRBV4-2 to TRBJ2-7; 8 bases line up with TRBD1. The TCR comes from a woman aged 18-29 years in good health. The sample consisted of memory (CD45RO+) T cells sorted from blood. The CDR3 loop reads CASSQEGTGYEQYF. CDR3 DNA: TGTGCCAGCAGCCAAGAAGGGACAGGCTACGAGCAGTACTTC.